This T cell receptor (beta chain) stems from a study of T cell responses to AZD1222 COVID-19 vaccine. General study findings and limits: Across the whole spike, CD4 TCRs peaked at regions 160-218 and 743-854.

Clones were read by immunoSEQ multiplex PCR, and TCRdb kept only the in-frame ones, dropping some. The sample holds 110,000 to 150,000 clones; about nine tenths are singletons and the top ten take 2.5% to 4%. About this clone itself: Antigen specificity is unknown.

Trimming removed 5 bases from V and 8 bases from J; junction bases left unmatched: 4. The V gene's germline CDR1 is WNHNN and CDR2 SYGVQD (reference sequence). The CDR3 runs to 13 residues. The chain joins TRBV10-1 to TRBJ1-4; 8 bases are a match to TRBD1. This TCR came from an adult who received the AZD1222 COVID-19 vaccine. Sample: peripheral blood, taken 28 days after the second AZD1222 dose. The CDR3 region is CASSSGGREKLFF. In DNA form, the CDR3 reads TGCGCCAGCAGTTCAGGGGGCCGGGAAAAACTGTTTTTT.